This T cell receptor (beta chain) was recorded in a study of cytomegalovirus exposure and HLA in healthy donors. Study summary: Inside one of the first data releases sat roughly 80 million unique TCRs taken from HLA-typed donors.

Use of 60 Vbeta and 13 Jbeta primers characterized the PCR. Some clones are missing from TCRdb's copy, which holds only in-frame ones; the method was immunoSEQ multiplex PCR. In the table there are about 150,000 clones, roughly 80% of which are singletons. Regarding the study as a whole: Most of the CMV-associated TCR beta chains (in a later analysis) appeared to be HLA-restricted. Later on, an analysis found that several of the most significant clusters appeared to be linked to common viral pathogens, which included parvovirus B19. Productive rates of about 87% or about 30% were seen for most TCR beta V segments in an earlier analysis.

The CDR3 contains 15 residues. CDR1 is MRHNA and CDR2 is SNTAGT in the germline V gene. Deletions cut 4 bases from V and 0 bases from J, with 11 bases between. On this clone: Antigen unknown.

This TCR derives from a middle-aged woman in good health and CMV-seronegative. The sequencing input was PBMCs. The chain has TRBV6-4 and TRBJ2-3, with D possibly TRBD2 on 7 matching bases. The CDR3 DNA is TGTGCCAGCAGTGCGAGCGGGACAAGCACAGATACGCAGTATTTT. Translated: CASSASGTSTDTQYF.